The 14 T cell receptor beta chains below all came from one sample that was sequenced in a study of T cells in localized non-small cell lung cancer (TCRdb year 2020). Library prep was done by the immunoSEQ multiplex PCR assay. TCRdb holds this immuneACCESS table with in-frame rearrangements only. Some clones are missing; in checked studies, unresolved V genes explain under half, and the rest has no known cause. Across this sample there are fewer than 2,500 clones, with around 18% seen only once. 10% to 15% of the sample is held by the ten biggest clonotypes. Sequencing used normal lung tissue next to the tumor, obtained before any cancer treatment. These receptors originate from a male donor aged 60 or older with stage I non-small cell lung cancer.

The chain joins TRBV9 to TRBJ1-4, with TRBD1 identical over 7 bases. The CDR3 has 16 amino acids. Trimming at V came to 7 bases and at J to 5 bases, leaving 14 bases not matched to a gene. The germline CDR1 and CDR2 sequences are SGDLS and YYNGEE. CDR3 nucleotide sequence: TGTGCCAGCTTGGGAGGGGGCAATAGAAGGAATGAAAAACTGTTTTTT. It codes for CASLGGGNRRNEKLFF.

This clone was detected a few times. The CDR3 sequence is CASSLMGARTDTQYF. CDR3 nucleotide sequence: TGTGCCAGCAGCTTAATGGGGGCGCGCACAGATACGCAGTATTTT. The V and J genes are TRBV11-3 and TRBJ2-3; tentatively, D is TRBD1 (6 bases). This CDR3 region has 15 residues. Germline CDR1 reads SGHNT; CDR2 reads YENEEA. The V gene lost 2 bases and the J gene lost 1 base, with 10 bases spanning the gap. Filled out from reference TRBV11-3 and TRBJ2-3, the complete variable domain reads EAGVVQSPRYKIIEKKQPVAFWCNPISGHNTLYWYLQNLGQGPELLIRYENEEAVDDSQLPKDRFSAERLKGVDSTLKIQPAELGDSAVYLCASSLMGARTDTQYFGPGTRLTVL.

This clone was seen a handful of times. V gene TRBV30 combines with J gene TRBJ2-2, with D maybe TRBD2 (5 bases). V lost 7 bases to trimming and J lost 7 bases, with 19 bases between them. The CDR3 is 14 residues long. CDR1 and CDR2 (germline): GTSNPN, SVGIG (reference sequence). The CDR3 bases are TGTGCCTCCCCCGGGCTAGCCCTCCGCGGGGAGCTGTTTTTT. The encoded protein is CASPGLALRGELFF.

This clone was picked up a small number of times. The rearrangement joins TRBV5-1 to TRBJ1-1; D not certain. The CDR3 has 17 amino acids. Germline loops: CDR1 SGHRS, CDR2 YFSETQ. The V and J ends lost 4 bases and 5 bases respectively, with 24 bases between them. The CDR3 reads CASSPQGRGSGGTEAFF. The CDR3 nucleotides are TGCGCCAGCAGCCCCCAAGGGCGCGGTAGCGGTGGTACTGAAGCTTTCTTT.

The table lists this clone with a few counts. The chain couples TRBV11-3 to TRBJ1-3; tentative D call: TRBD1 (6 bases). V gave up 1 base and J gave up 0 bases, with 16 bases separating them. The CDR3 has 18 residues. CDR1 and CDR2 from the germline V gene are SGHNT and YENEEA. The CDR3 here is CASSLVGGGTYSGNTIYF. In nucleotides, the CDR3 is TGTGCCAGCAGCTTAGTCGGGGGCGGGACTTACTCTGGAAACACCATATATTTT.

In this sample, this clone turned up a few times. The chain is built from TRBV6-8 and TRBJ1-4; 8 positions match TRBD1. The V gene's germline CDR1 is MNHGY and CDR2 SAAAGT. Trimming removed 6 bases from V and 6 bases from J; junction bases left unmatched: 9. The CDR3 spans 15 residues. The CDR3 is CASSGQGGWDEKLFF. The CDR3 nucleotides are TGTGCCAGCAGCGGACAGGGCGGATGGGATGAAAAACTGTTTTTT.

This clone is medium-sized within its sample. The rearrangement joins TRBV6-8 to TRBJ1-2, with 7 bases matching TRBD1. The CDR3 is made up of 13 amino acids. Germline loops: CDR1 MNHGY, CDR2 SAAAGT. Trimming at V came to 2 bases and at J to 7 bases, leaving 4 bases not matched to a gene. The CDR3 reads CASSYDRERGYTF. The DNA of the CDR3 is TGTGCCAGCAGTTACGACAGGGAGCGTGGCTACACCTTC.

V and J are TRBV30 and TRBJ1-1, with TRBD1 as a possible D gene (5 bases). Trimming took off 5 bases at V and 3 bases at J, with 10 bases between the two ends. This CDR3 is 12 amino acids long. Germline CDR1 GTSNPN, CDR2 SVGIG (reference sequence). DNA for the CDR3: TGTGCCTGGTCGGGACTGTACACTGAAGCTTTCTTT. It encodes CAWSGLYTEAFF. Full variable domain (remainder filled in from reference TRBV30 and TRBJ1-1): SQTIHQWPATLVQPVGSPLSLECTVEGTSNPNLYWYRQAAGRGLQLLFYSVGIGQISSEVPQNLSASRPQDRQFILSSKKLLLSDSGFYLCAWSGLYTEAFFGQGTRLTVV.

This clone was observed a few times. This sequence joins TRBV5-1 and TRBJ2-2; the D gene is possibly TRBD1 (5 bases). V gave up 3 bases and J gave up 6 bases, with 12 bases separating them. CDR1 and CDR2 from the germline V gene are SGHRS and YFSETQ. This CDR3 is 14 amino acids long. The CDR3 region is CASSSQGIAGELFF. The CDR3 bases are TGCGCCAGCAGCTCCCAGGGTATTGCCGGGGAGCTGTTTTTT.

The CDR3 DNA sequence: TGTGCCAGCAGCTTGGGGGGAGAGTACACCGGGGAGCTGTTTTTT. Translated, it gives CASSLGGEYTGELFF. The gene calls are TRBV11-3 and TRBJ2-2; TRBD2 might be the D (6 bases). The germline V and J ends were trimmed by 3 bases and 3 bases, with 11 bases remaining between them. The germline V gene encodes CDR1 SGHNT and CDR2 YENEEA. The CDR3 loop spans 15 amino acids.

J is TRBJ2-2 and V is TRBV11-3; D might be TRBD1 or TRBD2, each matching 7 bases. The CDR3 is 16 amino acids. V was cut by 4 bases and J by 2 bases, with 14 bases left in between. Germline V CDR1 and CDR2: SGHNT, YENEEA. The CDR3 reads CASSSQGGSNTGELFF. The DNA for the CDR3 is TGTGCCAGCAGCTCCCAGGGGGGGTCTAACACCGGGGAGCTGTTTTTT. Filled out from reference TRBV11-3 and TRBJ2-2, the complete variable domain reads EAGVVQSPRYKIIEKKQPVAFWCNPISGHNTLYWYLQNLGQGPELLIRYENEEAVDDSQLPKDRFSAERLKGVDSTLKIQPAELGDSAVYLCASSSQGGSNTGELFFGEGSRLTVL.

This clone rates as medium-sized (0.01 to 0.1%). This chain uses TRBV11-3 with TRBJ2-1; TRBD1 might be the D (6 bases). Germline V CDR1 and CDR2: SGHNT, YENEEA. The V and J ends lost 5 bases and 5 bases respectively, with 25 bases between them. The CDR3 totals 18 residues. CDR3 amino acids: CASSPTVPQGSADNEQFF. CDR3 DNA: TGTGCCAGCAGCCCCACCGTCCCACAGGGCTCTGCCGACAATGAGCAGTTCTTC.

The sample holds a few counts of this clone. The gene calls are TRBV12-5 and TRBJ2-6; weak D call: TRBD2 (5 bases). This CDR3 spans 14 amino acids. From germline, CDR1 is LGHNT and CDR2 FRNRAP. The CDR3 protein is CASAEGAGANVLTF. CDR3 nucleotide sequence: TGTGCCAGCGCTGAGGGTGCTGGGGCCAACGTCCTGACTTTC.

In its sample, this clone is medium-sized. The chain employs TRBV4-1 and TRBJ2-5; TRBD2 might be the D (6 bases). The germline V gene encodes CDR1 MGHRA and CDR2 YSYEKL. The CDR3 length is 16 residues. The V and J ends lost 0 bases and 5 bases respectively, with 16 bases between them. In DNA form, the CDR3 reads TGCGCCAGCAGCCAAGATCGGGGGTCTGGTAGGGAGACCCAGTACTTC. Translated: CASSQDRGSGRETQYF.